The clone carrying this T cell receptor beta chain was recorded at least ten times. The sample belongs to a study of blood T cells in healthy people across ages. The wider study: About one barcoded beta molecule per two T cells was captured by template switching.

The V gene's germline CDR1 is SGHDT and CDR2 YYEEEE. The CDR3 is 16 residues long. Losses at the gene ends were 3 bases for V and 2 bases for J; bases not matched to a gene: 6. Primers used in a second PCR of roughly 7 to 11 cycles were a sample-barcoded 5' primer and a J-beta primer mix. TCRdb re-analysed the 5' RACE reads in MiXCR, keeping a single row per CDR3 protein. This table holds more than 800,000 distinct CDR3 sequences, more than 25% found once. The rearrangement joins TRBV5-6 to TRBJ2-5; 11 bases are shared with TRBD1. Material: blood. The sequence came from a woman at least 80 years old in good health. CDR3 sequence reads: CASSWRGTGGQETQYF. CDR3 nucleotides: TGTGCCAGCAGCTGGCGCGGGACAGGGGGACAAGAGACCCAGTACTTC. The variable domain in full, completed from reference TRBV5-6 and TRBJ2-5, reads DAGVTQSPTHLIKTRGQQVTLRCSPKSGHDTVSWYQQALGQGPQFIFQYYEEEERQRGNFPDRFSGHQFPNYSSELNVNALLLGDSALYLCASSWRGTGGQETQYFGPGTRLLVL.